This entry lists 17 T cell receptor beta chains sequenced from one sample in a study of beta chain features in type 1 diabetes. Study-wide points: In all four CD4+ subsets, TCRB CDR3 length was significantly, moderately reduced in type 1 diabetes.

The antigens these receptors bind are not known. The sequenced template was cDNA made from the entire isolated RNA. The method was immunoSEQ multiplex PCR; TCRdb's version includes in-frame clones alone and lacks a portion of them. Of hundreds of thousands of clones in the sample, under 13% were seen once. Sequencing was done on a sample of naive CD4+ T cells from blood. The receptors derive from a man aged 25 to 45 with type 1 diabetes.

This clone has a handful of counts. V is TRBV5-5 and J is TRBJ2-3, with D possibly matching TRBD2 (5 bases). CDR1 is SGHKS and CDR2 is YYEKEE in the germline V gene (reference sequence). V was pared by 4 bases and J by 1 base, with 13 bases between. The CDR3 has 15 amino acids. CDR3 sequence: CASSKAGVGTDTQYF. CDR3 sequence (DNA): TGTGCCAGCAGCAAAGCCGGGGTAGGCACAGATACGCAGTATTTT.

This clone was found a few times. This rearrangement joins TRBV4-3 to TRBJ2-1; TRBD1 agrees at 8 bases. Germline V gives CDR1 LGHNA, CDR2 YSLEER. This CDR3 contains 15 residues. Trimming took 4 bases from V and 7 from J; bases not matched to a gene: 9. CDR3 residues: CASSPGQGARNEQFF. The CDR3 bases are TGCGCCAGCAGCCCCGGGCAGGGGGCAAGGAATGAGCAGTTCTTC.

This clone has only a few counts. This chain joins TRBV10-3 and TRBJ2-2, with a tentative D call TRBD1 (5 bases). Germline CDR1 ENHRY, CDR2 SYGVKD. The V end lost 10 bases, the J end lost 4 bases, and 13 bases lay between the germline ends. This CDR3 has 13 amino acids. CDR3 in amino acids: CATVDSLTGELFF. CDR3 DNA sequence: TGTGCCACTGTAGACAGCCTCACCGGGGAGCTGTTTTTT.

This clone was recorded a few times. V and J are TRBV5-4 and TRBJ2-1; 14 nucleotides match TRBD2. The CDR3 extends over 16 amino acids. Germline CDR1 is SGHNT and CDR2 is YYREEE (reference sequence). J gave up 8 bases and V 4 bases, and 8 bases lay outside the gene matches. DNA of the CDR3: TGTGCCAGCAGCCCCGGAGGGACTAGCGGGGGTTATGAGCAGTTCTTC. It codes for CASSPGGTSGGYEQFF. Full variable domain (missing parts from reference TRBV5-4 and TRBJ2-1): ETGVTQSPTHLIKTRGQQVTLRCSSQSGHNTVSWYQQALGQGPQFIFQYYREEENGRGNFPPRFSGLQFPNYSSELNVNALELDDSALYLCASSPGGTSGGYEQFFGPGTRLTVL.

This chain uses TRBV5-4 with TRBJ2-3; D may be TRBD1 (6 bases). The V end was cut by 0 bases, the J end by 7 bases, with 15 bases between. Germline loops: CDR1 SGHNT, CDR2 YYREEE (reference sequence). The CDR3 loop spans 15 amino acids. The CDR3, as DNA: TGTGCCAGCAGCTTGGGAGGTTCCGACAGGAATACGCAGTATTTT. As protein: CASSLGGSDRNTQYF.

This clone was detected a few times. The chain carries TRBV6-1 and TRBJ2-1; tentatively, D is TRBD1 (5 bases). The CDR3 extends over 15 amino acids. The V end lost 7 bases, the J end lost 8 bases, and 21 bases lay between the germline ends. CDR1 is MNHNS, CDR2 SASEGT, per germline. The CDR3 coding sequence is TGTGCCAGCAAGTTGACAGTGACGCCTCTCGATGAGCAGTTCTTC. Amino acids: CASKLTVTPLDEQFF.

There are a few counts of this clone. The rearrangement links TRBV29-1 to TRBJ2-1, with D perhaps matching TRBD1 (5 bases). Germline assignment: CDR1 SQVTM and CDR2 ANQGSEA. The ends were cut back, 0 bases at V and 2 bases at J, with 14 bases in the middle. CDR3 length equals 16 residues. CDR3 coding DNA: TGCAGCGTTGAAGACAGGGCAACCCTAACCTACAATGAGCAGTTCTTC. Its protein product is CSVEDRATLTYNEQFF.

This chain uses TRBV27 with TRBJ1-6; 7 nucleotides match TRBD1. Looked up from germline, CDR1 is MNHEY and CDR2 is SMNVEV (reference sequence). The junction had 7 bases not matched to a gene; V was cut back by 7 bases and J by 7 bases. CDR3 size: 14 residues. The CDR3 loop is CASKKGQQNSPLHF. The CDR3 DNA follows: TGTGCCAGCAAGAAGGGACAGCAGAATTCACCCCTCCACTTT.

This rearrangement joins TRBV18 to TRBJ1-5; 9 nucleotides align to TRBD1. This CDR3 comprises 16 residues. With 4 bases clipped from V and 2 bases from J, the junction kept 6 bases outside the gene matches. Per the germline V gene, CDR1 is KGHSH and CDR2 is LQKENI. The CDR3, as DNA: TGTGCCAGCTCACGACCGGGACAGGGAGGCAATCAGCCCCAGCATTTT. The encoded protein is CASSRPGQGGNQPQHF.

The rearrangement joins TRBV7-2 to TRBJ2-1; D perhaps matches TRBD2 (6 bases). V lost 4 bases to trimming and J lost 3 bases, with 10 bases between them. The CDR3 sequence is 14 residues long. The V gene's germline CDR1 is SGHTA and CDR2 FQGNSA. CDR3 DNA sequence: TGTGCCAGCAGCTCCAGCGGGCACTACAATGAGCAGTTCTTC. The encoded protein is CASSSSGHYNEQFF. Together with reference TRBV7-2 and TRBJ2-1, the CDR3 gives the full variable domain: GAGVSQSPSNKVTEKGKDVELRCDPISGHTALYWYRQSLGQGLEFLIYFQGNSAPDKSGLPSDRFSAERTGGSVSTLTIQRTQQEDSAVYLCASSSSGHYNEQFFGPGTRLTVL.

J is TRBJ2-5 and V is TRBV6-6; 10 nucleotides line up with TRBD1. The germline V gene has CDR1 MNHNY and CDR2 SVGAGI (reference sequence). The CDR3 is made up of 15 amino acids. V dropped 5 bases and J dropped 4; count of bases not matched to a gene: 7. The CDR3, as DNA: TGTGCCAGCAGTGGAACCTGGACAGGGGGAGAGACCCAGTACTTC. Its translation: CASSGTWTGGETQYF.

The genes are TRBV10-3 and TRBJ1-2, with 7 bases matching TRBD1. Germline loops: CDR1 ENHRY, CDR2 SYGVKD. V lost 4 bases, J lost 7 bases, and 3 bases stayed unmatched. CDR3 length equals 12 residues. CDR3 protein: CAISAPGGGYTF. DNA of the CDR3: TGTGCCATCAGTGCACCAGGGGGTGGCTACACCTTC.

The sample holds a few counts of this clone. The CDR3 DNA reads as TGTGCCACCAGCAGGGGACAGGGGGGTTTAGATACGCAGTATTTT. It codes for CATSRGQGGLDTQYF. The chain recombines TRBV15 with TRBJ2-3; 11 nucleotides match TRBD1. V was pared by 3 bases and J by 5 bases, with 4 bases of the junction left unmatched. This CDR3 is 15 amino acids long. The germline V gene has CDR1 LNHNV and CDR2 YYDKDF (reference sequence).

V usage is TRBV18 and J usage is TRBJ2-2; 7 positions agree with TRBD1. After removal of 3 bases from V and 3 bases from J, the junction contained 7 bases not matched to a gene. Germline CDR1 KGHSH, CDR2 LQKENI. The CDR3 has 16 amino acids. Here the CDR3 DNA reads TGTGCCAGCTCACCTCTCCGGGACAGAGACACCGGGGAGCTGTTTTTT. Protein: CASSPLRDRDTGELFF.

Only a few counts were recorded for this clone. In DNA, the CDR3 is TGTGCCAGCAGTGACCTAGCCGGGGAGCTGTTTTTT. Translated: CASSDLAGELFF. The genes are TRBV25-1 and TRBJ2-2; D is unresolved. V lost 3 bases, J lost 6 bases, and 5 bases lay in between. The CDR3 totals 12 residues. Germline CDR1 MGHDK, CDR2 SYGVNS.

V gene TRBV12-5 combines with J gene TRBJ1-5; 7 bases match TRBD1. Germline-derived CDR1 and CDR2 are LGHNT and FRNRAP. J was trimmed by 1 base and V by 1 base; bases with no gene match: 7. The CDR3 loop spans 17 amino acids. CDR3 region: CASGLERDRVSNQPQHF. The CDR3 DNA sequence: TGTGCTAGTGGTTTGGAACGGGACAGAGTGAGCAATCAGCCCCAGCATTTT.

The chain couples TRBV11-2 to TRBJ2-3; TRBD2 agrees at 13 bases. This CDR3 comprises 19 residues. The V gene's germline CDR1 is SGHAT and CDR2 FQNNGV. The ends lost 2 bases at V and 0 bases at J; junction bases unmatched: 8. Here the CDR3 reads CASSLRLAGGPSSTDTQYF. CDR3 in DNA: TGTGCCAGCAGCTTAAGACTAGCGGGGGGCCCGTCCAGCACAGATACGCAGTATTTT.